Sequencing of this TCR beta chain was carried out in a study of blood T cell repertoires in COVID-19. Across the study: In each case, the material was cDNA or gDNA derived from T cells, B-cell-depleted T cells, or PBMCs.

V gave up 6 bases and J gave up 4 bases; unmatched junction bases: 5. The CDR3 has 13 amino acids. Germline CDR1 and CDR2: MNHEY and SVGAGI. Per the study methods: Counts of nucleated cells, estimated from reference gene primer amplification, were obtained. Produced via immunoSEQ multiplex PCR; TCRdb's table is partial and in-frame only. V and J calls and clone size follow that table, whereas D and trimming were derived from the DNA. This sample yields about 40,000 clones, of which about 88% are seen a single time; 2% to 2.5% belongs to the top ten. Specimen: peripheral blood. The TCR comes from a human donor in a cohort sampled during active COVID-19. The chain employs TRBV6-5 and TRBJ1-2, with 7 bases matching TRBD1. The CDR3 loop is CASSGDSSYGYTF. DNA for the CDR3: TGTGCCAGCAGCGGGGACAGCAGCTATGGCTACACCTTC.